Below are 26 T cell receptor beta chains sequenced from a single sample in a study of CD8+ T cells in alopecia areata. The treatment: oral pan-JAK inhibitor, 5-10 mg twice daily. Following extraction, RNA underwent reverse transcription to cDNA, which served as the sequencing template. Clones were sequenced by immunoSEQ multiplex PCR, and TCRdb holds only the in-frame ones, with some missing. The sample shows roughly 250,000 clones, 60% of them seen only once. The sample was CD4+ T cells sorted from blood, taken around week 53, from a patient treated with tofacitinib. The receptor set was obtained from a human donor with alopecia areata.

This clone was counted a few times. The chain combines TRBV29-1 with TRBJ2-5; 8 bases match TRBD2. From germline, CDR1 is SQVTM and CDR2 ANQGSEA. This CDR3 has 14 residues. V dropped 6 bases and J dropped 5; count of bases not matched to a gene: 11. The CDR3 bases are TGCAGCGTATTGGTGGGACTAGTGTGGGAGACCCAGTACTTC. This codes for CSVLVGLVWETQYF.

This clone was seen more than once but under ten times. For the CDR3, the DNA is TGTGCCAGCAGCCCCCGTAGGACTGACAGGGCTGGGGCCAACGTCCTGACTTTC. It encodes CASSPRRTDRAGANVLTF. The chain carries TRBV9 and TRBJ2-6; 7 bases agree with TRBD1. The CDR3 spans 18 residues. Germline values: CDR1 SGDLS, CDR2 YYNGEE. The J segment lost 2 bases and the V segment lost 4 bases, leaving 12 bases of the junction unmatched. The whole variable domain, remainder taken from reference TRBV9 and TRBJ2-6, is DSGVTQTPKHLITATGQRVTLRCSPRSGDLSVYWYQQSLDQGLQFLIQYYNGEERAKGNILERFSAQQFPDLHSELNLSSLELGDSALYFCASSPRRTDRAGANVLTFGAGSRLTVL.

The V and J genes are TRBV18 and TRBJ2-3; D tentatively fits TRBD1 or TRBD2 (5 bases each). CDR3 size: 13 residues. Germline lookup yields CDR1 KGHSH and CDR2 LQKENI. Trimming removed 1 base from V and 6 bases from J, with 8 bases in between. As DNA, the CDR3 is TGTGCCAGCTCACCACAACGGGGCGATACGCAGTATTTT. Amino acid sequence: CASSPQRGDTQYF. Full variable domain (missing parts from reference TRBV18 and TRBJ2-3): NAGVMQNPRHLVRRRGQEARLRCSPMKGHSHVYWYRQLPEEGLKFMVYLQKENIIDESGMPKERFSAEFPKEGPSILRIQQVVRGDSAAYFCASSPQRGDTQYFGPGTRLTVL.

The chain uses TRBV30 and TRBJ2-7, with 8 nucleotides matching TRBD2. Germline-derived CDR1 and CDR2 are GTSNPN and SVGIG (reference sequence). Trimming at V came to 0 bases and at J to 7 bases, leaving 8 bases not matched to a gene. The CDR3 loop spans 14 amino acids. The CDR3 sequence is CAWSVRAGAGEQYF. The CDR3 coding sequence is TGTGCCTGGAGTGTAAGAGCGGGGGCGGGAGAGCAGTACTTC.

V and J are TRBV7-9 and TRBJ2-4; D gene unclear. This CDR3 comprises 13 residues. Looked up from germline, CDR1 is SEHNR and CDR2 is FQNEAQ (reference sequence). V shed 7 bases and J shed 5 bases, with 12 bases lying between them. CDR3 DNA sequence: TGTGCCAGCACCTCGGACGGCGAAAACATTCAGTACTTC. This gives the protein CASTSDGENIQYF.

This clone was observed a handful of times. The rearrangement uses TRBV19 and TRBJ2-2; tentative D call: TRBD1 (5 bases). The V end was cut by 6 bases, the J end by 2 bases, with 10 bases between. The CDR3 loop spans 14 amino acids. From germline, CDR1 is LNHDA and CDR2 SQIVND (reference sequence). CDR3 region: CASRWTPNTGELFF. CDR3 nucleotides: TGTGCCAGTAGGTGGACACCCAACACCGGGGAGCTGTTTTTT.

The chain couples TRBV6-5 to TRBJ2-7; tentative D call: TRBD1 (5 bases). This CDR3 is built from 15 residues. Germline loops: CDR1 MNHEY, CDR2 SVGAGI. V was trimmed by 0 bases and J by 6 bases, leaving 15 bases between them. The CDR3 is CASSYSRGREREQYF. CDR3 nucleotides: TGTGCCAGCAGTTACTCTAGGGGTAGGGAACGCGAGCAGTACTTC.

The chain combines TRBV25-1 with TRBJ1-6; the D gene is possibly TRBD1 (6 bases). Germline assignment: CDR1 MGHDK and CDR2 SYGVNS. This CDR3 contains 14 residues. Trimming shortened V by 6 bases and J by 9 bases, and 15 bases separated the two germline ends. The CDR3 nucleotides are TGTGCCAGCAGAACAGGGTCTTGGGGTTCACCCCTCCACTTT. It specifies CASRTGSWGSPLHF.

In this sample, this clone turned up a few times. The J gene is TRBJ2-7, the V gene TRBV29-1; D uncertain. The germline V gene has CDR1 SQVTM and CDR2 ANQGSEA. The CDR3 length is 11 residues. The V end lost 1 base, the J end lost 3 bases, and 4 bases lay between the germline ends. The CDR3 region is CSVEGNYEQYF. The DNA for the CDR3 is TGCAGCGTTGAAGGCAACTACGAGCAGTACTTC.

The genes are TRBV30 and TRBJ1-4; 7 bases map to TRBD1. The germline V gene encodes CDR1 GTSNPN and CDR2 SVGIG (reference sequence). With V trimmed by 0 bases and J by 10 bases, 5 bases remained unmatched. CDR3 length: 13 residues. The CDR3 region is CAWSVGGLGKLFF. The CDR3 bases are TGTGCCTGGAGTGTAGGGGGCCTGGGAAAACTGTTTTTT.

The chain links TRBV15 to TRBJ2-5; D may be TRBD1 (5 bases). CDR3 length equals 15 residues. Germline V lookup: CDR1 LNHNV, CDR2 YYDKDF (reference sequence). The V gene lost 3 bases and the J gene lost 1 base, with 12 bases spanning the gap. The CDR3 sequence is CATSRQGASQETQYF. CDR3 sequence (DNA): TGTGCCACCAGCAGGCAAGGGGCCTCCCAAGAGACCCAGTACTTC.

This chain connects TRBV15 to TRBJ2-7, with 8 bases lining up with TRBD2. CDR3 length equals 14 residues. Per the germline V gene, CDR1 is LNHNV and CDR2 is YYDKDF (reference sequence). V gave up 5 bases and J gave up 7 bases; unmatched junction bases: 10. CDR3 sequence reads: CATSPDSGVREQYF. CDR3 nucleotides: TGTGCCACCAGCCCAGATAGCGGGGTAAGAGAGCAGTACTTC. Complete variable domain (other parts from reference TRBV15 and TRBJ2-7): DAMVIQNPRYQVTQFGKPVTLSCSQTLNHNVMYWYQQKSSQAPKLLFHYYDKDFNNEADTPDNFQSRRPNTSFCFLDIRSPGLGDTAMYLCATSPDSGVREQYFGPGTRLTVT.

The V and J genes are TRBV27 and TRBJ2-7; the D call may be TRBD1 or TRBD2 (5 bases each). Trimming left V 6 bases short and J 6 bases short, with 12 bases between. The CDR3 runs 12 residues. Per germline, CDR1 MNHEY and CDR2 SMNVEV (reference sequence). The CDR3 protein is CASRRGEGEQYF. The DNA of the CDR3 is TGTGCCAGCAGAAGGGGAGAGGGCGAGCAGTACTTC.

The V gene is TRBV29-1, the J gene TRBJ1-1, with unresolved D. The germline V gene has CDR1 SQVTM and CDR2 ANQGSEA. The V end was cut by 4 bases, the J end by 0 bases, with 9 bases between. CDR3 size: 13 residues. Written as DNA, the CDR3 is TGCAGCGTTGCCGGCAGCTTGAACACTGAAGCTTTCTTT. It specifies CSVAGSLNTEAFF.

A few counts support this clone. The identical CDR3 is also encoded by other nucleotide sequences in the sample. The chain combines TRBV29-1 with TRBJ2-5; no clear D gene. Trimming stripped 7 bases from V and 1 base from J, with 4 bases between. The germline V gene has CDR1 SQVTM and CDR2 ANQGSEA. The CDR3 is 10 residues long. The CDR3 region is CSASQETQYF. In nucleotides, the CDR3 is TGCAGCGCCTCCCAAGAGACCCAGTACTTC.

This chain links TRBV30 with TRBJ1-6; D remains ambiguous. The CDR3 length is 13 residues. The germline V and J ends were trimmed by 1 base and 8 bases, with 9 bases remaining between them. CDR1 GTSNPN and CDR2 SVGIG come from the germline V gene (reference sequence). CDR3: CAWSEIADSPLHF. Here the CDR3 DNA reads TGTGCCTGGAGTGAAATCGCGGATTCACCCCTCCACTTT. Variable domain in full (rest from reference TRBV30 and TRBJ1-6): SQTIHQWPATLVQPVGSPLSLECTVEGTSNPNLYWYRQAAGRGLQLLFYSVGIGQISSEVPQNLSASRPQDRQFILSSKKLLLSDSGFYLCAWSEIADSPLHFGNGTRLTVT.

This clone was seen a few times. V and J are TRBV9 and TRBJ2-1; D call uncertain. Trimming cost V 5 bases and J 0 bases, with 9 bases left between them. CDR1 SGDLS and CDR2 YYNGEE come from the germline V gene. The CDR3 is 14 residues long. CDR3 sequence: CASRPLSSYNEQFF. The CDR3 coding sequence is TGTGCCAGCAGGCCTTTAAGCTCCTACAATGAGCAGTTCTTC.

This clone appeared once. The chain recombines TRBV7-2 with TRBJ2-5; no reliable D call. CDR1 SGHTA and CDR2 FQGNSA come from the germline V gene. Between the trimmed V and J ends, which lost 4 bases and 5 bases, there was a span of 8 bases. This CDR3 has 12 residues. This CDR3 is CASSSVGETQYF. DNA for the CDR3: TGTGCCAGCAGCTCTGTCGGGGAGACCCAGTACTTC.

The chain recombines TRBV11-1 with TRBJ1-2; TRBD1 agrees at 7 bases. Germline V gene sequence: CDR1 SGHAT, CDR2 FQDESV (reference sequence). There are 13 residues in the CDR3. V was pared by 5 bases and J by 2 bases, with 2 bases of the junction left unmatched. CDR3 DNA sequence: TGTGCCAGCAGCCCGGACAGGAACTATGGCTACACCTTC. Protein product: CASSPDRNYGYTF.

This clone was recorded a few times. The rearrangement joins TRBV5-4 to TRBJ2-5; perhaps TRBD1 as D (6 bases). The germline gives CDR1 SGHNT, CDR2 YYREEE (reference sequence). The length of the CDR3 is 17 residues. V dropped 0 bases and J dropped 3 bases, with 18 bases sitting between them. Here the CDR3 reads CASSLAPSTGSKETQYF. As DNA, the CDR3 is TGTGCCAGCAGCTTGGCCCCGAGTACAGGGTCTAAAGAGACCCAGTACTTC.

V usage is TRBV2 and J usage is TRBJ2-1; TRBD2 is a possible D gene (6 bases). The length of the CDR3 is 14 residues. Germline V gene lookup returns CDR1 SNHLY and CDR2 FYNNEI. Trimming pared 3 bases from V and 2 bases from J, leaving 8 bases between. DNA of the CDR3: TGTGCCAGCAGTGATACGGGAGCCTACAATGAGCAGTTCTTC. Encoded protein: CASSDTGAYNEQFF.

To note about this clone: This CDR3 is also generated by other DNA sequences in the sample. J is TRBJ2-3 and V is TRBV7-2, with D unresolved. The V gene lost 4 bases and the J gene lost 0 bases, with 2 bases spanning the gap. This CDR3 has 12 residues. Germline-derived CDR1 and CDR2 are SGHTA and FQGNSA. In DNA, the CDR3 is TGTGCCAGCAGCTCGAGCACAGATACGCAGTATTTT. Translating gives CASSSSTDTQYF. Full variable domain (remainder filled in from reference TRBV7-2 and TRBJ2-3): GAGVSQSPSNKVTEKGKDVELRCDPISGHTALYWYRQSLGQGLEFLIYFQGNSAPDKSGLPSDRFSAERTGGSVSTLTIQRTQQEDSAVYLCASSSSTDTQYFGPGTRLTVL.

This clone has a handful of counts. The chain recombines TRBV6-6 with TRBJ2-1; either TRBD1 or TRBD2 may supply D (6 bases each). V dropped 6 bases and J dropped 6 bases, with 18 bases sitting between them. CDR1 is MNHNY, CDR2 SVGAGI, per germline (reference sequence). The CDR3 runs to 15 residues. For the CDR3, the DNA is TGTGCCAGCAGCAAATCAGGTTGGGGGGCCAATGAGCAGTTCTTC. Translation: CASSKSGWGANEQFF.

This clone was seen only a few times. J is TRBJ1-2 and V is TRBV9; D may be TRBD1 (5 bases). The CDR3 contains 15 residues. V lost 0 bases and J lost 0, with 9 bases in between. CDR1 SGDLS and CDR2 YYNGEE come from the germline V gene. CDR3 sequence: CASSVVGATNYGYTF. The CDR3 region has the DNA TGTGCCAGCAGCGTAGTAGGGGCAACTAACTATGGCTACACCTTC.

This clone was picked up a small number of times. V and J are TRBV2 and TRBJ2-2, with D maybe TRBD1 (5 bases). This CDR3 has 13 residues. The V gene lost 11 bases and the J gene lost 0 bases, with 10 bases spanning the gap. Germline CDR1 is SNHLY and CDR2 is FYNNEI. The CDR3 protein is CAPRRANTGELFF. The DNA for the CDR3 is TGTGCCCCCCGCAGGGCGAACACCGGGGAGCTGTTTTTT.

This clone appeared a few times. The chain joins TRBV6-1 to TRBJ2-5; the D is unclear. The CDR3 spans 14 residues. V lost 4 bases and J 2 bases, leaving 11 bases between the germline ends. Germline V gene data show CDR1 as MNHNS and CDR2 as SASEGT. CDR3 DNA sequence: TGTGCCAGCAGTGGGGGTACAGATCAAGAGACCCAGTACTTC. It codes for CASSGGTDQETQYF.